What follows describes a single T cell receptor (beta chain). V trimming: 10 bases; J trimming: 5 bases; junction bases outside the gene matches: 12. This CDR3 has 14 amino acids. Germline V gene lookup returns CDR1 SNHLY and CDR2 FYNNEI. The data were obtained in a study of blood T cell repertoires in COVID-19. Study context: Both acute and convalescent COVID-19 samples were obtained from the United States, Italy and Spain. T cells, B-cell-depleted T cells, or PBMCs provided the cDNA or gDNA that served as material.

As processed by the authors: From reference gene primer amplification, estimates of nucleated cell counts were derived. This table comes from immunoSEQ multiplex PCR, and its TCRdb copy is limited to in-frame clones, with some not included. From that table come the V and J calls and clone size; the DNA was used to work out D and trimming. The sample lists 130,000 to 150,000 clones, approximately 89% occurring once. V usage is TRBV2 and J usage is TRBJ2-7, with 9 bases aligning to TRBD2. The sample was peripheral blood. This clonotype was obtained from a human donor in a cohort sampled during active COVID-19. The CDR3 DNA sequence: TGTGCCACCCTGCCGGGACTAGCTATCCACGAGCAGTACTTC. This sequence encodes CATLPGLAIHEQYF. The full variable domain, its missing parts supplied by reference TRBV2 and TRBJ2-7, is EPEVTQTPSHQVTQMGQEVILRCVPISNHLYFYWYRQILGQKVEFLVSFYNNEISEKSEIFDDQFSVERPDGSNFTLKIRSTKLEDSAMYFCATLPGLAIHEQYFGPGTRLTVT.